The 28 T cell receptor beta chains below all came from one sample that was sequenced in a study of Graves' ophthalmopathy and Graves' hyperthyroidism (dated by TCRdb to between 2017 and 2018). The run used an Illumina HiSeq 2000. For repertoire sequencing, TCR beta CDR3 regions were amplified from RNA transcripts. The first round of RT-PCR was done with HTBI primers and the Qiagen OneStep RT-PCR kit, and was followed by a second round of multiplex PCR, then size selection and purification. TCRdb reanalyzed the raw reads on its own, using fastp at Q25 for trimming and MiXCR for clone calling, and kept in-frame beta chains. Rows are unified per CDR3 protein, each entry keeping the most common DNA and genes. The sample profile shows approximately 410,000 distinct CDR3 sequences; approximately 15% of them were found once. The ten largest clonotypes hold approximately 7% of the sample. Sequenced sample: peripheral blood. The receptors originated from a woman aged 18-30 years with stable Graves' hyperthyroidism. Donor details come from another sample of the same person, matched by shared clones.

This clonotype was recorded at least ten times. The V gene is TRBV15, the J gene TRBJ1-5; 11 bases line up with TRBD1. With 0 bases clipped from V and 6 bases from J, the junction kept 4 bases outside the gene matches. The CDR3 has 16 residues. The V gene's germline CDR1 is LNHNV and CDR2 YYDKDF (reference sequence). This CDR3 is CATSREDRGLSQPQHF. In DNA, the CDR3 is TGTGCCACCAGCAGAGAGGACAGGGGGCTCTCTCAGCCCCAGCATTTT.

This clonotype was observed many times. The chain carries TRBV10-3 and TRBJ1-2; D gene uncertain. The CDR3 has 14 residues. V dropped 4 bases and J dropped 4 bases, with 13 bases sitting between them. The germline CDR1 and CDR2 sequences are ENHRY and SYGVKD. The CDR3 here is CAISVDWETYGYTF. The CDR3 DNA follows: TGTGCCATCAGTGTGGACTGGGAGACCTATGGCTACACCTTC.

This clonotype came up many times. The V call is TRBV6-2 or TRBV6-3, the J call TRBJ2-5; weak D call: TRBD1 (5 bases). CDR1 MNHEY and CDR2 SVGEGT come from the germline V gene. CDR3 size: 13 residues. V lost 4 bases to trimming and J lost 7 bases, with 13 bases between them. The CDR3 DNA reads as TGTGCCAGCAGTTTGGGGCGGATAGGGACCCAGTACTTC. Protein: CASSLGRIGTQYF.

This clonotype occurred a few times. V and J are TRBV11-1 and TRBJ1-1; a weak D match, TRBD1 (6 bases). This CDR3 spans 16 amino acids. Germline V gene sequence: CDR1 SGHAT, CDR2 FQDESV (reference sequence). With 2 bases removed from V and 7 bases from J, the gap between germline ends came to 20 bases. The CDR3 protein is CASSLYGQYGEFEAFF. Written as DNA, the CDR3 is TGTGCCAGCAGCTTATATGGACAGTATGGGGAGTTTGAAGCTTTCTTT.

In this sample, this clonotype turned up many times. The chain uses TRBV20-1 and TRBJ1-6; D is ambiguous. V was trimmed by 0 bases and J by 0 bases, leaving 9 bases between them. Germline loops: CDR1 DFQATT, CDR2 SNEGSKA (reference sequence). This CDR3 is built from 16 residues. Here the CDR3 reads CSARDQRSSYNSPLHF. CDR3 sequence (DNA): TGCAGTGCTAGAGATCAAAGGAGCTCCTATAATTCACCCCTCCACTTT.

This clonotype was observed at least ten times. This chain uses TRBV5-1 with TRBJ2-7; D possibly uses TRBD1 or TRBD2 (5 bases each). V was pared by 4 bases and J by 2 bases, with 7 bases between. In germline, CDR1 is SGHRS, CDR2 YFSETQ. This CDR3 region has 12 residues. The CDR3 is CASSRDAYEQYF. The CDR3 DNA follows: TGCGCCAGCAGCCGGGACGCCTACGAGCAGTACTTC.

The CDR3 nucleotides read TGCGCCAGCAGCTTGCGGGGTGAGGGACCCCAAAATTCACCCCTCCACTTT. Its protein is CASSLRGEGPQNSPLHF. This chain uses TRBV5-1 with TRBJ1-6; maybe TRBD1 (5 bases). V lost 1 base, J lost 7 bases, and 18 bases lay in between. CDR1 SGHRS and CDR2 YFSETQ come from the germline V gene. CDR3 size: 17 residues.

This clonotype was recorded at least ten times. The chain uses TRBV7-3 and TRBJ2-3; 8 nucleotides match TRBD1. V shed 2 bases, J shed 4 bases, and the junction held 2 bases outside the gene matches. The germline V gene encodes CDR1 SGHTA and CDR2 FQGTGA. This CDR3 is 14 amino acids long. The CDR3: CASSLLDRADTQYF. The CDR3 region has the DNA TGTGCCAGCAGCTTACTGGACAGGGCAGATACGCAGTATTTT.

This clonotype was detected many times. The J gene is TRBJ2-7, the V gene TRBV7-2; TRBD1 aligns across 9 bases. The CDR3 sequence is 16 residues long. Germline V gives CDR1 SGHTA, CDR2 FQGNSA. V was clipped by 0 bases and J by 2 bases; unmatched bases: 5. The CDR3 sequence: CASSLAFGQGTYEQYF. Here the CDR3 DNA reads TGTGCCAGCAGCTTAGCGTTCGGACAGGGGACCTACGAGCAGTACTTC. The entire variable domain, with the rest obtained from reference TRBV7-2 and TRBJ2-7, is as follows: GAGVSQSPSNKVTEKGKDVELRCDPISGHTALYWYRQSLGQGLEFLIYFQGNSAPDKSGLPSDRFSAERTGGSVSTLTIQRTQQEDSAVYLCASSLAFGQGTYEQYFGPGTRLTVT.

The chain employs TRBV3-2 and TRBJ1-2. TRBV3-2 is a known pseudogene. CDR3 length equals 17 residues. The CDR3 DNA reads as TGTGCCAGCAGCCAAGATGGCCTCGTAGGAAGAGGCTATGGCTACACCTTC. Protein product: CASSQDGLVGRGYGYTF.

In its sample, this clonotype was seen many times. The rearrangement joins TRBV10-3 to TRBJ2-7; weak D call: TRBD2 (7 bases). Germline V gene sequence: CDR1 ENHRY, CDR2 SYGVKD. V gave up 2 bases and J gave up 9 bases, with 17 bases separating them. There are 14 residues in the CDR3. CDR3 sequence reads: CAISEGGGQSVQYF. CDR3 sequence (DNA): TGTGCCATCAGTGAGGGCGGGGGACAAAGCGTGCAGTACTTC.

This clonotype came up many times. V gene TRBV7-2 combines with J gene TRBJ1-2, with a weak D call TRBD1 (6 bases). The CDR3 contains 13 residues. V lost 5 bases and J lost 3, with 10 bases in between. Per the germline V gene, CDR1 is SGHTA and CDR2 is FQGNSA. The CDR3 sequence: CASSTDSDYGYTF. The CDR3 nucleotides read TGTGCCAGCAGCACGGACAGTGACTATGGCTACACCTTC.

About this clonotype itself: This likely comes from a read error, as the CDR3 has no conserved phenylalanine or tryptophan at its end. The DNA is left out, because the CDR3 cannot be placed on it with certainty; the CDR3 is given as TCRdb lists it. The rearrangement uses TRBV12-3 or TRBV12-4 and TRBJ1-5; the table's D call TRBD1 went unverified against the DNA. The CDR3 spans 15 residues, counting both ends. This CDR3 reads CASREQGGSNQPQQL.

This clonotype showed up many times. The V gene is TRBV15, the J gene TRBJ2-3; 7 bases line up with TRBD1. Trimming took 5 bases from V and 1 from J; bases not matched to a gene: 6. CDR3 size: 15 residues. The germline V gene has CDR1 LNHNV and CDR2 YYDKDF (reference sequence). The CDR3 sequence: CATSVDRVGTDTQYF. CDR3 bases: TGTGCCACCAGCGTCGACAGGGTTGGCACAGATACGCAGTATTTT.

The genes are TRBV25-1 and TRBJ1-2, with D perhaps matching TRBD1 (5 bases). V was cut by 3 bases and J by 5 bases, with 16 bases left in between. The CDR3 covers 15 residues. Germline assignment: CDR1 MGHDK and CDR2 SYGVNS. This chain's CDR3 is CASSEGGHGWYGYTF. The CDR3 DNA reads as TGTGCCAGCAGTGAGGGAGGACATGGCTGGTATGGCTACACCTTC.

The table lists this clonotype with many counts. The CDR3: CASTAGAYYGYTF. For the CDR3, the DNA is TGTGCCAGCACCGCCGGGGCCTACTATGGCTACACCTTC. V and J are TRBV6-5 and TRBJ1-2; D is possibly TRBD1 (5 bases). Germline-derived CDR1 and CDR2 are MNHEY and SVGAGI. The CDR3 has 13 residues. With 7 bases removed from V and 3 bases from J, the gap between germline ends came to 12 bases.

Concerning this clonotype itself: This may stem from a read error, because a much larger clone lies one nucleotide away. The chain carries TRBV19 and TRBJ2-5; D unresolved. The germline V gene encodes CDR1 LNHDA and CDR2 SQIVND (reference sequence). This CDR3 region has 13 residues. The CDR3 here is CASSPRVVETKYF. CDR3 in DNA: TGTGCCAGTAGTCCCCGGGTAGTAGAGACCAAGTACTTC. Full variable domain (outside the CDR3, taken from reference TRBV19 and TRBJ2-5): DGGITQSPKYLFRKEGQNVTLSCEQNLNHDAMYWYRQDPGQGLRLIYYSQIVNDFQKGDIAEGYSVSREKKESFPLTVTSAQKNPTAFYLCASSPRVVETKYFGPGTRLLVL.

The chain is built from TRBV18 and TRBJ2-5; maybe TRBD1 (6 bases). Germline V gene sequence: CDR1 KGHSH, CDR2 LQKENI. CDR3 length equals 14 residues. V was clipped by 3 bases and J by 5 bases, with 13 bases between them. The CDR3, as DNA: TGTGCCAGCTCACCTCCAGGGGTCCGGGAGACCCAGTACTTC. Protein: CASSPPGVRETQYF.

The table lists this clonotype with many counts. V usage is TRBV12-3 or TRBV12-4 and J usage is TRBJ2-5, with D perhaps TRBD2 (7 bases). This CDR3 has 17 residues. Trimming removed 3 bases at V and 4 bases at J, with 21 bases between. The CDR3 nucleotides read TGTGCCAGCAGTTTGGGGCTACCGGGGGGCCGTCTAGAGACCCAGTACTTC. Amino acids: CASSLGLPGGRLETQYF.

A few counts support this clonotype. The J gene is TRBJ2-7, the V gene TRBV20-1, with 9 nucleotides matching TRBD1. Germline lookup yields CDR1 DFQATT and CDR2 SNEGSKA (reference sequence). Losses at the gene ends were 1 base for V and 2 bases for J; bases not matched to a gene: 6. The CDR3 is 15 residues long. In nucleotides, the CDR3 is TGCAGTGCTAGAGCCCCGGGACAGGGTACCTACGAGCAGTACTTC. Translated: CSARAPGQGTYEQYF.

The V and J genes are TRBV12-3 or TRBV12-4 and TRBJ1-3; a weak D match, TRBD1 (5 bases). The V end was cut by 6 bases, the J end by 6 bases, with 15 bases between. This CDR3 is built from 14 residues. The CDR3 bases are TGTGCCAGCAGGCCGGCGGGGGGAGCAAACACCATATATTTT. Amino acid sequence: CASRPAGGANTIYF.

There are many counts of this clonotype. This chain joins TRBV3-1 and TRBJ1-6; 9 bases fit TRBD1. The length of the CDR3 is 14 residues. Germline trimming cut 3 bases from V and 9 bases from J; bases unmatched to any gene: 3. Germline V gene lookup returns CDR1 LGHDT and CDR2 YNNKEL (reference sequence). Written as DNA, the CDR3 is TGTGCCAGCAGCCAGCAGACAGGGGGTTCACCCCTCCACTTT. Amino acid sequence: CASSQQTGGSPLHF.

In this sample, this clonotype turned up many times. This sequence joins TRBV6-2 or TRBV6-3 and TRBJ2-7; D is perhaps TRBD1 (5 bases). The CDR3 has 12 residues. From germline, CDR1 is MNHEY and CDR2 SVGEGT. V shed 4 bases and J shed 5 bases, with 9 bases lying between them. The CDR3 region is CASSLGPHEQYF. CDR3 sequence (DNA): TGTGCCAGCAGTTTGGGGCCCCACGAGCAGTACTTC.

This clonotype was observed at least ten times. The V gene is TRBV7-3, the J gene TRBJ2-2; D is unclear. Trimming took 4 bases from V and 8 from J, leaving 8 bases between them. The V gene's germline CDR1 is SGHTA and CDR2 FQGTGA. This CDR3 contains 12 residues. The CDR3 protein is CASSSAGGELFF. CDR3 coding DNA: TGTGCCAGCAGCTCGGCTGGTGGGGAGCTGTTTTTT.

The sample holds a few counts of this clonotype. The chain has TRBV5-4 and TRBJ2-5, with D maybe TRBD1 (5 bases). Looked up from germline, CDR1 is SGHNT and CDR2 is YYREEE (reference sequence). The V gene lost 4 bases and the J gene lost 1 base, with 11 bases spanning the gap. The CDR3 consists of 14 residues. The CDR3 nucleotides are TGTGCCAGCAGCGGTGGGGCCGCCCAAGAGACCCAGTACTTC. Residues: CASSGGAAQETQYF.

This clonotype came up many times. The rearrangement joins TRBV19 to TRBJ2-5; a weak D match, TRBD1 (6 bases). This CDR3 region has 13 residues. The germline gives CDR1 LNHDA, CDR2 SQIVND (reference sequence). Trimming took 5 bases from V and 6 from J, leaving 13 bases between them. CDR3 nucleotide sequence: TGTGCCAGTAGTTCGACAGGTTTTCAGACCCAGTACTTC. The encoded protein is CASSSTGFQTQYF.

This clonotype was seen at least ten times. The chain has TRBV19 and TRBJ1-2; 9 bases align to TRBD1. Germline assignment: CDR1 LNHDA and CDR2 SQIVND (reference sequence). With V trimmed by 1 base and J by 5 bases, 5 bases remained unmatched. CDR3 length: 15 residues. CDR3: CASSIGRDRAYGYTF. CDR3 in DNA: TGTGCCAGTAGTATAGGAAGGGACAGGGCATATGGCTACACCTTC.

This clonotype turned up a few times. The chain uses TRBV6-1 and TRBJ2-5, with 7 bases that match TRBD1. The germline V gene has CDR1 MNHNS and CDR2 SASEGT. There are 15 residues in the CDR3. V lost 6 bases to trimming and J lost 6 bases; unmatched junction nucleotides: 13. Here the CDR3 DNA reads TGTGCCAGCAGACCACCTACAGGGGCGTTGCAGACCCAGTACTTC. Translation gives CASRPPTGALQTQYF.